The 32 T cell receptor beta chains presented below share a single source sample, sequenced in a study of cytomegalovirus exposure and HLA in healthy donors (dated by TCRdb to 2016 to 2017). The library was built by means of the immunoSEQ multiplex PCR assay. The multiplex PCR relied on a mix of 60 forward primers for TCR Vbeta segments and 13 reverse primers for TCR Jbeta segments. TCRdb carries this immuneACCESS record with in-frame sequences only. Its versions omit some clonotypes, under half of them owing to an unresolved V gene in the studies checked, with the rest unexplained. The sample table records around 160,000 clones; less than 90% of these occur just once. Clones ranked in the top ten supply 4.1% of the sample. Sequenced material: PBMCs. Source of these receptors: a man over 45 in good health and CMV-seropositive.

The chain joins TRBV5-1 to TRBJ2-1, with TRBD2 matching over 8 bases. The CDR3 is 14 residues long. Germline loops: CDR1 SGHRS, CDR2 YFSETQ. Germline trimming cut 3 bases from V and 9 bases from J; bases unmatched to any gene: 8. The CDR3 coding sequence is TGCGCCAGCAGCTCGAGCGGGAGTTCCGCTGAGCAGTTCTTC. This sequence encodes CASSSSGSSAEQFF.

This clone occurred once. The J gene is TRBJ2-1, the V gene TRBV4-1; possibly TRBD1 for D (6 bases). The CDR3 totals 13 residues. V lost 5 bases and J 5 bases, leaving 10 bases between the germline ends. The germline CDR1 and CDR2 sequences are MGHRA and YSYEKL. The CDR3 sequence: CASSYRVDNEQFF. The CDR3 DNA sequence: TGCGCCAGCAGCTACAGGGTAGACAATGAGCAGTTCTTC.

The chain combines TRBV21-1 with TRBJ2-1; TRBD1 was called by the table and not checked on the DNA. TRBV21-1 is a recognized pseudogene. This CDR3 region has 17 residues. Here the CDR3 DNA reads TGTGCCAGCACCCTGCGTCCGGGACAGTTCACCTACAATGAGCAGTTCTTC. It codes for CASTLRPGQFTYNEQFF.

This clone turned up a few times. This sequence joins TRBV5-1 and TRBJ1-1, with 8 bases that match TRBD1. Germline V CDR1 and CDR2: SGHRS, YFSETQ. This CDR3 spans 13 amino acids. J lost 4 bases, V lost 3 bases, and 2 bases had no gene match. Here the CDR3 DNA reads TGCGCCAGCAGCTCCGGACAGGGCACTGAAGCTTTCTTT. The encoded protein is CASSSGQGTEAFF.

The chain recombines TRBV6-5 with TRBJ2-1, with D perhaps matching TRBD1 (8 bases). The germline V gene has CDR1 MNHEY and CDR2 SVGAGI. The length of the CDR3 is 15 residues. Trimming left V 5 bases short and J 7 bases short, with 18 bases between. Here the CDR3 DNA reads TGTGCCAGCAGTGCGCGACAGGGGAGGGGGAATGAGCAGTTCTTC. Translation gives CASSARQGRGNEQFF.

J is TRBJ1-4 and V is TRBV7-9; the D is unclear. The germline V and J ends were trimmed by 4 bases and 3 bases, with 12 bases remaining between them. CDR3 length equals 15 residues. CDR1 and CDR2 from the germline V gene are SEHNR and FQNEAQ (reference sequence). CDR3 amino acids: CASSSDLRANEKLFF. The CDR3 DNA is TGTGCCAGCAGCTCTGACCTGAGGGCTAATGAAAAACTGTTTTTT.

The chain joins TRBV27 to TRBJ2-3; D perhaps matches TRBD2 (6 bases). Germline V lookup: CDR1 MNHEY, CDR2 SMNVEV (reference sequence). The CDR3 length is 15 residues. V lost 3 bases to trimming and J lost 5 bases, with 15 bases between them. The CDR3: CASSFRRGIEDTQYF. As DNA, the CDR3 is TGTGCCAGCAGTTTTAGGCGGGGAATTGAAGATACGCAGTATTTT.

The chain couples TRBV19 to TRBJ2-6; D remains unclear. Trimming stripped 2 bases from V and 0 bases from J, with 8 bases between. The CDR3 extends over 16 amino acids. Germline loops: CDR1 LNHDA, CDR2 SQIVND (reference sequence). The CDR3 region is CASSISWASGANVLTF. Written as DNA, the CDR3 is TGTGCCAGTAGTATATCGTGGGCCTCTGGGGCCAACGTCCTGACTTTC. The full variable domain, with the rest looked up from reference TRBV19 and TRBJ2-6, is DGGITQSPKYLFRKEGQNVTLSCEQNLNHDAMYWYRQDPGQGLRLIYYSQIVNDFQKGDIAEGYSVSREKKESFPLTVTSAQKNPTAFYLCASSISWASGANVLTFGAGSRLTVL.

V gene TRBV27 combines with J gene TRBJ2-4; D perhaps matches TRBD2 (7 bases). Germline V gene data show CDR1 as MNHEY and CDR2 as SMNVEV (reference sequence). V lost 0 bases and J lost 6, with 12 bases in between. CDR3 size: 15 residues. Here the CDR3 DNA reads TGTGCCAGCAGTTTATCGGGGGGGCCGGGAAACATTCAGTACTTC. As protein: CASSLSGGPGNIQYF.

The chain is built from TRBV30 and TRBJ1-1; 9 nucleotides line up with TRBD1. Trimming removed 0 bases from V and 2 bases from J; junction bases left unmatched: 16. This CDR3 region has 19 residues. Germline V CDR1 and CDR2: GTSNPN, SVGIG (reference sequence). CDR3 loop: CAWSVLYRGQTNLNTEAFF. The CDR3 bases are TGTGCCTGGAGTGTACTGTACAGGGGGCAAACTAACCTCAACACTGAAGCTTTCTTT.

CDR3 bases: TGCGCCAGCAGTCATCCCGGGACATTCCCCACCTACGAGCAGTACTTC. It codes for CASSHPGTFPTYEQYF. The V and J genes are TRBV23-1 and TRBJ2-7; weak D call: TRBD1 (6 bases). TRBV23-1 qualifies as an ORF whose function is uncertain. This CDR3 contains 16 residues. The V gene lost 3 bases and the J gene lost 2 bases, with 17 bases spanning the gap.

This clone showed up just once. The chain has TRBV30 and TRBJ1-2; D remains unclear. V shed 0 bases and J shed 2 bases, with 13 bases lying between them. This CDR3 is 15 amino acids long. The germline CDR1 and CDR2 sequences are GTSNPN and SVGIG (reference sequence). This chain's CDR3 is CAWSVHVRSNYGYTF. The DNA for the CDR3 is TGTGCCTGGAGTGTACATGTTCGCTCCAACTATGGCTACACCTTC.

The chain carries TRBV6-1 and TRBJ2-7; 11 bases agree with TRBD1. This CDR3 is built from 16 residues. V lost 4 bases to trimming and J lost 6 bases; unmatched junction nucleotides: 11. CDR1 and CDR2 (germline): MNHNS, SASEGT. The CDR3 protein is CASSAHPGTGGVEQYF. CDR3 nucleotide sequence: TGTGCCAGCAGTGCCCACCCCGGGACAGGGGGAGTCGAGCAGTACTTC.

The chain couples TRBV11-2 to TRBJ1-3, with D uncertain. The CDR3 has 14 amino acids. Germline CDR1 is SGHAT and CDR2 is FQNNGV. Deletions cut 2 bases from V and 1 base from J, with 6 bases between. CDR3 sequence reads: CASSLLESGNTIYF. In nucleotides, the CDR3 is TGTGCCAGCAGCTTATTGGAGTCTGGAAACACCATATATTTT.

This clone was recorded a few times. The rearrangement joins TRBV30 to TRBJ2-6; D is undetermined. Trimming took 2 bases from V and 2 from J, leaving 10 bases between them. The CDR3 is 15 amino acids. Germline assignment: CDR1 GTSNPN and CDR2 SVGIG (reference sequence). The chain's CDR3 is CAWSIGSPGANVLTF. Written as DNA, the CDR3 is TGTGCCTGGAGTATCGGGTCCCCTGGGGCCAACGTCCTGACTTTC.

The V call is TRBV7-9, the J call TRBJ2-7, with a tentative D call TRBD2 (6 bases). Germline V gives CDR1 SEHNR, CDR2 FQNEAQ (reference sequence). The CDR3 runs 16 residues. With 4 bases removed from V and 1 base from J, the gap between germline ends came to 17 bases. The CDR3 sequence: CASSYLTGDRSYEQYF. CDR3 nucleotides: TGTGCCAGCAGCTACCTTACGGGGGATCGTTCCTACGAGCAGTACTTC. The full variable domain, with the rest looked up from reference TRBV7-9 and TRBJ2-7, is DTGVSQNPRHKITKRGQNVTFRCDPISEHNRLYWYRQTLGQGPEFLTYFQNEAQLEKSRLLSDRFSAERPKGSFSTLEIQRTEQGDSAMYLCASSYLTGDRSYEQYFGPGTRLTVT.

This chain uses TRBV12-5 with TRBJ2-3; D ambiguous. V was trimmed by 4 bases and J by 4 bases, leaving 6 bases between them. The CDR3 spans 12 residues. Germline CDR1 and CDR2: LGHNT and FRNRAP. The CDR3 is CASGYNPDTQYF. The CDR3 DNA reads TGTGCTAGTGGTTACAATCCAGATACGCAGTATTTT.

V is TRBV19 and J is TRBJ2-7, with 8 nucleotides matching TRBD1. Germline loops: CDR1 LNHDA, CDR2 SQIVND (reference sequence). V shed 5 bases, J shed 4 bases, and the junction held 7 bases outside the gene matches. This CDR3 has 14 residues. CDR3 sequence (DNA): TGTGCCAGTAGTTCACGGACAGGGAGGTACGAGCAGTACTTC. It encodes CASSSRTGRYEQYF.

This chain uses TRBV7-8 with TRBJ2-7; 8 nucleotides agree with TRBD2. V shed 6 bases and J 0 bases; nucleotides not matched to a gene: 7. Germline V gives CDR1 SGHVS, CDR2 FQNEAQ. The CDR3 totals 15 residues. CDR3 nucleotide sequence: TGTGCCAGCAGTCCGGGGGGGCAGGTCTCCTACGAGCAGTACTTC. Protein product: CASSPGGQVSYEQYF.

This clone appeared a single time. CDR3 protein: CASSIGWNTGELFF. DNA of the CDR3: TGTGCCAGTAGTATCGGGTGGAACACCGGGGAGCTGTTTTTT. The chain is built from TRBV19 and TRBJ2-2; D is uncertain. This CDR3 is 14 amino acids long. V dropped 3 bases and J dropped 1 base, with 6 bases sitting between them. Per the germline V gene, CDR1 is LNHDA and CDR2 is SQIVND (reference sequence).

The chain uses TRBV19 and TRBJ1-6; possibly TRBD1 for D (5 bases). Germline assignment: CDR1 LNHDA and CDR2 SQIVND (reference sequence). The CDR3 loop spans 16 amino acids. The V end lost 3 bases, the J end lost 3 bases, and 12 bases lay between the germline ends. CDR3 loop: CASSMQGTLYNSPLHF. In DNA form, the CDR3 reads TGTGCCAGTAGTATGCAGGGCACCCTCTATAATTCACCCCTCCACTTT.

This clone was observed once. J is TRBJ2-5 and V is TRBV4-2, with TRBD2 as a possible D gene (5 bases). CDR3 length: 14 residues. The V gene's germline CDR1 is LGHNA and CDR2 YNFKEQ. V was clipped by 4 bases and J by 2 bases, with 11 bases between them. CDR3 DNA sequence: TGTGCCAGCAGCCGAGGACGGGATCAAGAGACCCAGTACTTC. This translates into CASSRGRDQETQYF.

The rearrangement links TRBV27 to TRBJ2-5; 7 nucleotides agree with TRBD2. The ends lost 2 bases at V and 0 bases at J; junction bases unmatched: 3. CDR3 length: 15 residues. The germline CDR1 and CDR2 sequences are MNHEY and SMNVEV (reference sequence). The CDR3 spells CASSLGGGDQETQYF. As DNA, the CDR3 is TGTGCCAGCAGTTTAGGGGGGGGAGACCAAGAGACCCAGTACTTC.

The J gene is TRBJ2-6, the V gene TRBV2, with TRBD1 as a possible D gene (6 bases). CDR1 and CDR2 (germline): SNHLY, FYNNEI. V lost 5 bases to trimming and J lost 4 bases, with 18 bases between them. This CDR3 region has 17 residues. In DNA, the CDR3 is TGTGCCAGCAGTTATCAACTCAGGGGTGCGGGGGCCAACGTCCTGACTTTC. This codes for CASSYQLRGAGANVLTF.

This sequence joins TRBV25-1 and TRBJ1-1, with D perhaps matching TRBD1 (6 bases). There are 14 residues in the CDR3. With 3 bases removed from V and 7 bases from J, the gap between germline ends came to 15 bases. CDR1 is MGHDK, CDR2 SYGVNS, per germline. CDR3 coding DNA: TGTGCCAGCAGTGAGCCCGGGACACTACTTGAAGCTTTCTTT. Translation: CASSEPGTLLEAFF.

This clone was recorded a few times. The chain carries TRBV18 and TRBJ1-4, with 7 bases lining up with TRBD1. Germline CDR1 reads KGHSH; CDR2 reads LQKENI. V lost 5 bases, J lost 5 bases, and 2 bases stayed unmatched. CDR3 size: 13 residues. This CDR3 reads CASSADRNEKLFF. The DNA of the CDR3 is TGTGCCAGCTCAGCGGACAGGAATGAAAAACTGTTTTTT.

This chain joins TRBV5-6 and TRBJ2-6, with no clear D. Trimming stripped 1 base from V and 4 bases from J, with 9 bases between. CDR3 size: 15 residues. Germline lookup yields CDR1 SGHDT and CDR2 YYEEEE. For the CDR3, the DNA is TGTGCCAGCAGCTTGCGGAGTACCGGGGCCAACGTCCTGACTTTC. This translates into CASSLRSTGANVLTF. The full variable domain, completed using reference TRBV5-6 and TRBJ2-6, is DAGVTQSPTHLIKTRGQQVTLRCSPKSGHDTVSWYQQALGQGPQFIFQYYEEEERQRGNFPDRFSGHQFPNYSSELNVNALLLGDSALYLCASSLRSTGANVLTFGAGSRLTVL.

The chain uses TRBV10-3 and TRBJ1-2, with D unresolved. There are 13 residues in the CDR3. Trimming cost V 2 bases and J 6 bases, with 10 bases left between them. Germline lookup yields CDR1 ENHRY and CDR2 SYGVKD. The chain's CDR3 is CAISETAVNGYTF. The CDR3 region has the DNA TGTGCCATCAGTGAGACGGCGGTGAATGGCTACACCTTC.

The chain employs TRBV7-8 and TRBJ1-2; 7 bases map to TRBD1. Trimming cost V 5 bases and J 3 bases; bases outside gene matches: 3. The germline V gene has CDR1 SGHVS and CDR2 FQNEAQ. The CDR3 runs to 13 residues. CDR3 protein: CASSMGQYYGYTF. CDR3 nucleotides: TGTGCCAGCAGCATGGGACAGTACTATGGCTACACCTTC.

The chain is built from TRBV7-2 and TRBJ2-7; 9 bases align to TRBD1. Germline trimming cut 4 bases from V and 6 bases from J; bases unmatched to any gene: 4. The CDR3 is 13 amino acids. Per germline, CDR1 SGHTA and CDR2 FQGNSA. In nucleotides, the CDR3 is TGTGCCAGCAGCTCCACAGGGGGCAGCGAGCAGTACTTC. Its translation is CASSSTGGSEQYF.

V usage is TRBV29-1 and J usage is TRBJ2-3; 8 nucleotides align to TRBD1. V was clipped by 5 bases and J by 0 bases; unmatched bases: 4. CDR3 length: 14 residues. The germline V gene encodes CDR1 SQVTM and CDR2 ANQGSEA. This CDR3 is CSVPTGASTDTQYF. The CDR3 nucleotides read TGCAGCGTTCCGACAGGGGCTAGCACAGATACGCAGTATTTT.

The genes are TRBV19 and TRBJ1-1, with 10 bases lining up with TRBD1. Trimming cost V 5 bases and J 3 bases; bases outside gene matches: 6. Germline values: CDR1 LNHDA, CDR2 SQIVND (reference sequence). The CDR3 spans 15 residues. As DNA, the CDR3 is TGTGCCAGTAGTGCCCGACAGGGGGCGGACACTGAAGCTTTCTTT. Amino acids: CASSARQGADTEAFF.